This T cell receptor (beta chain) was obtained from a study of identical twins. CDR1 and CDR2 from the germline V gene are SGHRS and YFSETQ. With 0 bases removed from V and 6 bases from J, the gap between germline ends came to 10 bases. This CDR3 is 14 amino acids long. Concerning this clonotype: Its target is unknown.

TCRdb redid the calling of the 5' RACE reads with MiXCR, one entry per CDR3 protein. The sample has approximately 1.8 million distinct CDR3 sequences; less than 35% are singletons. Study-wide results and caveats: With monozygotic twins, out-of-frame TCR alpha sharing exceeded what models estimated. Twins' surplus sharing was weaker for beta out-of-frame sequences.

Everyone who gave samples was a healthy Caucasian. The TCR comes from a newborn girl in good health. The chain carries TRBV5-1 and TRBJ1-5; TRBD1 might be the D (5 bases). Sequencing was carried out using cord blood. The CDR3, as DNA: TGCGCCAGCAGCTTGGTTGCAGGGCGTCAGCCCCAGCATTTT. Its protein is CASSLVAGRQPQHF.